A selection of T cell receptor beta chains follows, all from one sample in a study of PD-1 blockade in classical Hodgkin lymphoma. The data were produced by immunoSEQ multiplex PCR, yet TCRdb's version contains in-frame clones alone and is incomplete. The repertoire holds more than 15,000 clones, with roughly 80% as singletons. Here the sequenced sample was peripheral blood mononuclear cells (PBMCs), taken before the fourth cycle of nivolumab. These receptors all stem from a human donor with classical Hodgkin lymphoma. The CDR3 runs from the conserved cysteine through the conserved F or W.

v_gene	j_gene	CDR3aa
TRBV21-1	TRBJ2-3	CASTTIGDGTSTDTQYF
TRBV15	TRBJ1-3	CATSRDPSRGGNTIYF
TRBV2	TRBJ1-4	CASSEYLTGQGNEKLFF
TRBV30	TRBJ2-1	CAWSVGVPPSVQFF
TRBV7-9	TRBJ1-6	CASSLEQGVSPLHF
TRBV5-1	TRBJ2-2	CASSLAGGPNRELFF
TRBV6-6	TRBJ2-5	CASSSLFGGQETQYF
TRBV21-1	TRBJ2-2	CASINTGELFF
TRBV7-2	TRBJ2-3	CVSSLAGRVGGKLGTQYF
TRBV27	TRBJ1-4	CASSQPGLGEKLFF
TRBV7-9	TRBJ2-7	CASSYLYEQYF
TRBV6-6	TRBJ2-1	CASRTSGYNEQFF
TRBV5-1	TRBJ2-3	CASSLAVSPTDTQYF
TRBV7-3	TRBJ2-7	CASSLTPGFVYEQYF
TRBV5-1	TRBJ1-1	CASSLAPGVTEAFF
TRBV19	TRBJ1-1	CASSSWTDWNTEAFF
TRBV7-8	TRBJ1-4	CASSLHGTLEEKLFF
TRBV30	TRBJ2-7	CAWSPGSYEQYF
TRBV7-2	TRBJ2-5	CASSLPGGLAGQETQYF
TRBV5-1	TRBJ2-2	CASSRTSEAGELFF
TRBV11-1	TRBJ2-5	CASSLSKTQYF
TRBV21-1	TRBJ1-1	CASSKAVSDFGGRGEAFF
TRBV5-1	TRBJ2-7	CASSLSGATYEQYF
TRBV14	TRBJ1-6	CASSLIGDSPLHF
TRBV15	TRBJ1-4	CATSGPGQGAKLFF
TRBV27	TRBJ1-1	CASSLSAANTEAFF
TRBV6-5	TRBJ1-5	CASSPIPVSNQPQHF
TRBV6-6	TRBJ1-5	CASKPNRDRGTPQHF
TRBV9	TRBJ1-4	CASSGTTTNEKLFF
TRBV6-1	TRBJ2-7	CASRSTGSSYEQYF
TRBV5-1	TRBJ2-3	CASSLQGVEGDTQYF
TRBV5-1	TRBJ2-2	CASSLGESGELFF
TRBV5-1	TRBJ2-7	CASSQIGLHEQYF
TRBV5-1	TRBJ2-7	CASSLAGQSYEQYF
TRBV5-1	TRBJ1-1	CASSASGATGTEAFF
TRBV5-4	TRBJ1-4	CASSPRGLSNEKLFF
TRBV7-9	TRBJ1-2	CASSSGTGSDHLDYGYTF
TRBV29-1	TRBJ2-5	CSVERGTGWAETQYF
TRBV19	TRBJ2-3	CASSLFSGGTDTQYF